Each of the 25 T cell receptor beta chains below was sequenced from the same sample in a study of T-cell memory formation after mild COVID-19. TCRdb analysed the 5' RACE reads with MiXCR anew, one entry per CDR3 protein. The profile covers approximately 150,000 distinct CDR3 sequences, with around 15% appearing a single time and 13% to 15% taken by the ten largest. The sequenced sample consisted of PBMCs or a T cell subset sorted from them (not recorded which). These receptors were collected from an adult woman who had mild COVID-19 (a few samples of this study predate the infection). Cell type and time point are not known.

This rearrangement joins TRBV12-3 or TRBV12-4 to TRBJ2-7, with TRBD1 identical over 9 bases. The CDR3 sequence is 15 residues long. The ends lost 5 bases at V and 2 bases at J; junction bases unmatched: 7. CDR3 coding DNA: TGTGCCAGCAGTCCCCCCAGACAGGGGGCCTACGAGCAGTACTTC. Translation: CASSPPRQGAYEQYF.

The gene calls are TRBV7-9 and TRBJ1-1, with TRBD1 as a possible D gene (5 bases). This CDR3 is built from 14 residues. Germline CDR1 and CDR2: SEHNR and FQNEAQ (reference sequence). V lost 5 bases and J 6 bases, leaving 16 bases between the germline ends. CDR3 nucleotide sequence: TGTGCCAGCAGCCCACCCCCGGACAATTCTGAAGCTTTCTTT. Translating gives CASSPPPDNSEAFF.

The rearrangement links TRBV9 to TRBJ2-5, with D possibly TRBD2 on 6 matching bases. This CDR3 comprises 14 residues. Germline V CDR1 and CDR2: SGDLS, YYNGEE. Trimming took off 4 bases at V and 2 bases at J, with 12 bases between the two ends. CDR3 region: CASSSRDFQETQYF. The CDR3 DNA reads as TGTGCCAGCAGCTCCCGGGACTTTCAAGAGACCCAGTACTTC. Variable domain in full (rest from reference TRBV9 and TRBJ2-5): DSGVTQTPKHLITATGQRVTLRCSPRSGDLSVYWYQQSLDQGLQFLIQYYNGEERAKGNILERFSAQQFPDLHSELNLSSLELGDSALYFCASSSRDFQETQYFGPGTRLLVL.

The CDR3 here is CASRKDQYNSPLHF. CDR3 coding DNA: TGTGCCAGCAGAAAAGACCAATATAATTCACCCCTCCACTTT. The chain is built from TRBV3-1 and TRBJ1-6; D is unresolved. Germline lookup yields CDR1 LGHDT and CDR2 YNNKEL (reference sequence). The germline V and J ends were trimmed by 6 bases and 4 bases, with 10 bases remaining between them. This CDR3 has 14 amino acids.

This rearrangement joins TRBV11-2 to TRBJ2-3; the match to TRBD1 covers 7 bases. Germline CDR1 SGHAT, CDR2 FQNNGV. V lost 2 bases to trimming and J lost 0 bases; unmatched junction nucleotides: 5. The CDR3 extends over 16 amino acids. CDR3 DNA: TGTGCCAGCAGCTTAACCGGGACAGCTAGCACAGATACGCAGTATTTT. Its translation: CASSLTGTASTDTQYF. The full variable domain, its missing parts supplied by reference TRBV11-2 and TRBJ2-3, is EAGVAQSPRYKIIEKRQSVAFWCNPISGHATLYWYQQILGQGPKLLIQFQNNGVVDDSQLPKDRFSAERLKGVDSTLKIQPAKLEDSAVYLCASSLTGTASTDTQYFGPGTRLTVL.

This clonotype was detected ten times or more. The V gene is TRBV7-9, the J gene TRBJ2-5, with D perhaps TRBD2 (6 bases). There are 16 residues in the CDR3. V was clipped by 5 bases and J by 2 bases, with 18 bases between them. From germline, CDR1 is SEHNR and CDR2 FQNEAQ (reference sequence). The CDR3 loop reads CASSPWLGGSQETQYF. The DNA for the CDR3 is TGTGCCAGCAGCCCCTGGCTCGGAGGGTCGCAAGAGACCCAGTACTTC.

This chain connects TRBV9 to TRBJ1-3; 7 nucleotides match TRBD1. The V segment lost 2 bases and the J segment 0 bases; nucleotides outside the gene matches: 5. There are 16 residues in the CDR3. Germline V CDR1 and CDR2: SGDLS, YYNGEE. CDR3 amino acids: CASSVVGTVSGNTIYF. In DNA form, the CDR3 reads TGTGCCAGCAGCGTCGTAGGGACAGTCTCTGGAAACACCATATATTTT.

This clonotype has only a few counts. The rearrangement uses TRBV2 and TRBJ1-5; D unclear. Germline V gene sequence: CDR1 SNHLY, CDR2 FYNNEI. CDR3 length equals 15 residues. V was trimmed by 3 bases and J by 5 bases, leaving 14 bases between them. The DNA for the CDR3 is TGTGCCAGCAGTGATTTGGGCCCGGCCTATCAGCCCCAGCATTTT. Translation gives CASSDLGPAYQPQHF. Combining the CDR3 with reference TRBV2 and TRBJ1-5 gives the whole variable domain EPEVTQTPSHQVTQMGQEVILRCVPISNHLYFYWYRQILGQKVEFLVSFYNNEISEKSEIFDDQFSVERPDGSNFTLKIRSTKLEDSAMYFCASSDLGPAYQPQHFGDGTRLSIL.

This clonotype was detected only a few times. One junction end disagrees with the germline gene, perhaps due to a read error. The CDR3 DNA follows: TGCGCCAGCAGCTTGAACCCGGGACAGACACTATCCTTC. Its translation is CASSLNPGQTLSF. This chain joins TRBV5-1 and TRBJ1-2; 7 nucleotides agree with TRBD1. This CDR3 has 13 residues. The germline gives CDR1 SGHRS, CDR2 YFSETQ.

The gene calls are TRBV7-9 and TRBJ2-2, with a tentative D call TRBD2 (5 bases). In germline, CDR1 is SEHNR, CDR2 FQNEAQ (reference sequence). The CDR3 totals 13 residues. Trimming shortened V by 2 bases and J by 6 bases, and 7 bases separated the two germline ends. CDR3 sequence: CASSLPGSGELFF. The CDR3 DNA reads TGTGCCAGCAGCTTACCGGGGTCCGGGGAGCTGTTTTTT.

The chain has TRBV2 and TRBJ2-1; D may be TRBD2 (6 bases). Trimming removed 0 bases at V and 7 bases at J, with 10 bases between. This CDR3 region has 14 residues. CDR1 SNHLY and CDR2 FYNNEI come from the germline V gene. The CDR3 nucleotides are TGTGCCAGCAGTGAAGCGGGGGGAGTTAATGAGCAGTTCTTC. This translates into CASSEAGGVNEQFF.

The CDR3 DNA follows: TGCGCCAGCAGCCGGGACAGGGGTGGCGAGACCCAGTACTTC. Its translation is CASSRDRGGETQYF. The chain joins TRBV5-1 to TRBJ2-5; 10 positions agree with TRBD1. The CDR3 is 14 residues long. The germline V gene has CDR1 SGHRS and CDR2 YFSETQ. V shed 4 bases, J shed 5 bases, and the junction held 5 bases outside the gene matches.

The V call is TRBV6-5, the J call TRBJ2-1, with D perhaps TRBD1 or TRBD2 (6 bases each). CDR3 length equals 15 residues. With 5 bases removed from V and 5 bases from J, the gap between germline ends came to 16 bases. Germline CDR1 is MNHEY and CDR2 is SVGAGI. The DNA of the CDR3 is TGTGCCAGCAGTCGAGGGGGTAGCGGCCACAATGAGCAGTTCTTC. Its protein is CASSRGGSGHNEQFF.

This clonotype was recorded a few times. Here the CDR3 reads CASSLLAGGNEQFF. The CDR3 coding sequence is TGCGCCAGCAGCTTGCTAGCGGGAGGCAATGAGCAGTTCTTC. The chain joins TRBV5-1 to TRBJ2-1; 11 nucleotides line up with TRBD2. Trimming at V came to 1 base and at J to 6 bases, leaving 0 bases not matched to a gene. In germline, CDR1 is SGHRS, CDR2 YFSETQ. The CDR3 length is 14 residues.

The V call is TRBV7-6, the J call TRBJ2-7; TRBD2 matches at 8 bases. The CDR3 sequence is 17 residues long. In germline, CDR1 is SGHVS, CDR2 FNYEAQ. V lost 4 bases to trimming and J lost 0 bases; unmatched junction nucleotides: 11. CDR3 protein: CASSSGPSGGSSYEQYF. The CDR3 DNA is TGTGCCAGCAGCTCCGGACCAAGCGGGGGCAGCTCCTACGAGCAGTACTTC.

The rearrangement links TRBV7-9 to TRBJ1-1; D is perhaps TRBD1 (6 bases). Trimming shortened V by 5 bases and J by 0 bases, and 13 bases separated the two germline ends. Germline V gene lookup returns CDR1 SEHNR and CDR2 FQNEAQ (reference sequence). The CDR3 length is 15 residues. The CDR3 protein is CASSPRGRMNTEAFF. CDR3 coding DNA: TGTGCCAGCAGCCCCCGGGGGCGAATGAACACTGAAGCTTTCTTT.

This clonotype was detected a few times. The chain carries TRBV5-1 and TRBJ2-5, with 10 bases that match TRBD1. The germline CDR1 and CDR2 sequences are SGHRS and YFSETQ. Germline trimming cut 4 bases from V and 1 base from J; bases unmatched to any gene: 10. This CDR3 is built from 17 residues. The chain's CDR3 is CASSAPRGQGLQETQYF. CDR3 DNA: TGCGCCAGCAGCGCCCCCCGGGGACAGGGGCTCCAAGAGACCCAGTACTTC.

This clonotype was counted between two and nine times. This chain connects TRBV7-9 to TRBJ1-1, with D possibly TRBD1 on 6 matching bases. Germline loops: CDR1 SEHNR, CDR2 FQNEAQ (reference sequence). V was cut by 5 bases and J by 1 base, with 17 bases left in between. The CDR3 has 16 residues. The DNA of the CDR3 is TGTGCCAGCAGCGGGGGGCCAGAGAATCCGAACACTGAAGCTTTCTTT. It codes for CASSGGPENPNTEAFF.

This sequence joins TRBV7-2 and TRBJ1-2, with TRBD1 matching over 7 bases. Trimming took 5 bases from V and 4 from J; bases not matched to a gene: 4. Germline assignment: CDR1 SGHTA and CDR2 FQGNSA. This CDR3 is built from 13 residues. This CDR3 reads CASSQGQPYGYTF. The CDR3 DNA reads TGTGCCAGCAGCCAGGGACAGCCCTATGGCTACACCTTC.

The chain uses TRBV29-1 and TRBJ2-7; unclear D gene. This CDR3 contains 11 residues. Germline CDR1 and CDR2: SQVTM and ANQGSEA. V shed 4 bases and J shed 3 bases, with 7 bases lying between them. CDR3 region: CSVVGNYEQYF. DNA of the CDR3: TGCAGCGTTGTAGGGAACTACGAGCAGTACTTC.

This chain connects TRBV6-5 to TRBJ1-2; 9 bases match TRBD1. Trimming at V came to 6 bases and at J to 8 bases, leaving 7 bases not matched to a gene. Germline loops: CDR1 MNHEY, CDR2 SVGAGI. There are 13 residues in the CDR3. CDR3 protein: CASRRGQGRGYTF. CDR3 DNA sequence: TGTGCCAGCAGACGAGGACAGGGGCGCGGCTACACCTTC.

This chain links TRBV9 with TRBJ2-7; possibly TRBD1 or TRBD2 for D (5 bases each). The CDR3 is 15 amino acids. Between the trimmed V and J ends, which lost 4 bases and 2 bases, there was a span of 16 bases. The germline CDR1 and CDR2 sequences are SGDLS and YYNGEE. DNA of the CDR3: TGTGCCAGCAGCCTTCGGGACCCGGGGCCCTACGAGCAGTACTTC. It yields the protein CASSLRDPGPYEQYF.

The chain has TRBV5-1 and TRBJ2-2; perhaps TRBD1 as D (6 bases). Deletions cut 4 bases from V and 4 bases from J, with 11 bases between. This CDR3 region has 14 residues. The germline V gene has CDR1 SGHRS and CDR2 YFSETQ. In nucleotides, the CDR3 is TGCGCCAGCAGCCGGGACACCCCCACCGGGGAGCTGTTTTTT. It encodes CASSRDTPTGELFF.

The CDR3 sequence: CSADLDSPLHF. For the CDR3, the DNA is TGCAGTGCCGATTTGGATTCACCCCTCCACTTT. This rearrangement joins TRBV20-1 to TRBJ1-6; D not certain. The CDR3 contains 11 residues. Trimming took off 6 bases at V and 8 bases at J, with 8 bases between the two ends. Germline V lookup: CDR1 DFQATT, CDR2 SNEGSKA (reference sequence).

This clonotype was seen only a few times. The V gene is TRBV7-3, the J gene TRBJ2-1; 10 bases are a match to TRBD2. The CDR3 has 13 amino acids. After removal of 4 bases from V and 10 bases from J, the junction contained 4 bases not matched to a gene. The germline V gene has CDR1 SGHTA and CDR2 FQGTGA. For the CDR3, the DNA is TGTGCCAGCAGCTATCTAGCGGGGGAGGAGCAGTTCTTC. Protein product: CASSYLAGEEQFF.